Each of the 14 T cell receptor beta chains below was sequenced from the same sample in a study of T cell changes during pregnancy in multiple sclerosis. The protocol was immunoSEQ multiplex PCR, while the TCRdb copy is restricted to in-frame clones and leaves out a portion. The profile shows fewer than 25,000 clones, roughly 89% of them singletons. This sample comprised CD4+ T cells from peripheral blood mononuclear cells, obtained in the third trimester of pregnancy. The origin of the receptors is a female donor in good health, enrolled as a control in a pregnancy study.

This rearrangement joins TRBV27 to TRBJ2-5; D perhaps matches TRBD1 (7 bases). Trimming took 5 bases from V and 4 from J, leaving 17 bases between them. The germline V gene has CDR1 MNHEY and CDR2 SMNVEV (reference sequence). The CDR3 is 15 amino acids. CDR3 DNA sequence: TGTGCCAGCAGTGCGGACGGGACAGCGGGAGAGACCCAGTACTTC. This codes for CASSADGTAGETQYF.

The V call is TRBV18, the J call TRBJ1-2; D is perhaps TRBD1 (6 bases). V was shortened by 3 bases and J by 4 bases, with 15 bases between the two germline ends. CDR1 KGHSH and CDR2 LQKENI come from the germline V gene. The CDR3 extends over 15 amino acids. DNA for the CDR3: TGTGCCAGCTCACCGTCGACAGGTCGGGGCTATGGCTACACCTTC. Protein sequence: CASSPSTGRGYGYTF.

The V call is TRBV14, the J call TRBJ1-3; 7 nucleotides line up with TRBD1. The V gene's germline CDR1 is SGHDN and CDR2 FVKESK. This CDR3 contains 15 residues. Germline trimming cut 1 base from V and 2 bases from J; bases unmatched to any gene: 2. The CDR3 spells CASSQVTGAGNTIYF. In DNA form, the CDR3 reads TGTGCCAGCAGCCAAGTAACAGGGGCTGGAAACACCATATATTTT.

The chain is built from TRBV28 and TRBJ1-5, with TRBD1 identical over 9 bases. The CDR3 is 15 residues long. V dropped 6 bases and J dropped 2; count of bases not matched to a gene: 5. The germline V gene has CDR1 MDHEN and CDR2 SYDVKM. The CDR3 sequence is CASRGQGIGNQPQHF. CDR3 in DNA: TGTGCCAGCAGGGGACAGGGCATCGGCAATCAGCCCCAGCATTTT. Together with reference TRBV28 and TRBJ1-5, the CDR3 gives the full variable domain: DVKVTQSSRYLVKRTGEKVFLECVQDMDHENMFWYRQDPGLGLRLIYFSYDVKMKEKGDIPEGYSVSREKKERFSLILESASTNQTSMYLCASRGQGIGNQPQHFGDGTRLSIL.

The chain uses TRBV11-2 and TRBJ1-1, with 8 bases fitting TRBD1. With 1 base clipped from V and 5 bases from J, the junction kept 12 bases outside the gene matches. The CDR3 has 17 amino acids. CDR1 is SGHAT, CDR2 FQNNGV, per germline. CDR3 region: CASSLVGRGRGRTEAFF. As DNA, the CDR3 is TGTGCCAGCAGCTTAGTGGGGCGGGGCAGGGGGCGAACTGAAGCTTTCTTT.

V usage is TRBV18 and J usage is TRBJ1-5; a weak D match, TRBD1 (5 bases). With 3 bases removed from V and 7 bases from J, the gap between germline ends came to 13 bases. Germline-derived CDR1 and CDR2 are KGHSH and LQKENI. CDR3 size: 14 residues. Here the CDR3 reads CASSPAGPIQPQHF. The CDR3 region has the DNA TGTGCCAGCTCACCGGCAGGGCCCATCCAGCCCCAGCATTTT.

The gene calls are TRBV10-2 and TRBJ1-4; D not certain. The CDR3 contains 15 residues. Per germline, CDR1 WSHSY and CDR2 SAAADI. V was pared by 4 bases and J by 0 bases, with 9 bases between. In DNA form, the CDR3 reads TGCGCCAGCAGTGGGGCGGGGTCAACTAATGAAAAACTGTTTTTT. Protein product: CASSGAGSTNEKLFF.

The V and J genes are TRBV19 and TRBJ2-5; D may be TRBD2 (6 bases). The CDR3 loop spans 15 amino acids. Germline CDR1 reads LNHDA; CDR2 reads SQIVND (reference sequence). Trimming shortened V by 9 bases and J by 3 bases, and 20 bases separated the two germline ends. The CDR3 coding sequence is TGTGCCAGCCGAACAACCGGGACTCGCGAAGAGACCCAGTACTTC. Translation gives CASRTTGTREETQYF.

The chain links TRBV19 to TRBJ2-5; the match to TRBD2 covers 13 bases. The CDR3 spans 18 residues. Germline V lookup: CDR1 LNHDA, CDR2 SQIVND (reference sequence). Unmatched junction bases numbered 13, after V lost 4 bases and J lost 5 bases. CDR3 protein: CASSNRGMGLAGHETQYF. The DNA for the CDR3 is TGTGCCAGTAGTAATAGGGGAATGGGACTAGCGGGACACGAGACCCAGTACTTC.

The chain employs TRBV5-1 and TRBJ1-1; D gene unclear. The germline CDR1 and CDR2 sequences are SGHRS and YFSETQ. The CDR3 is 16 residues long. V was shortened by 0 bases and J by 3 bases, with 15 bases between the two germline ends. The CDR3 is CASSLDVWGVDTEAFF. The CDR3 nucleotides read TGCGCCAGCAGCTTGGATGTATGGGGAGTGGACACTGAAGCTTTCTTT.

The chain uses TRBV18 and TRBJ2-7; 8 nucleotides line up with TRBD2. CDR3 length: 19 residues. Trimming cost V 1 base and J 0 bases; bases outside gene matches: 14. Germline CDR1 is KGHSH and CDR2 is LQKENI. CDR3 nucleotide sequence: TGTGCCAGCTCACCACAGTTTGGACAGCGGGGGACCCTCTCCTACGAGCAGTACTTC. Its translation is CASSPQFGQRGTLSYEQYF. Combining the CDR3 with reference TRBV18 and TRBJ2-7 gives the whole variable domain NAGVMQNPRHLVRRRGQEARLRCSPMKGHSHVYWYRQLPEEGLKFMVYLQKENIIDESGMPKERFSAEFPKEGPSILRIQQVVRGDSAAYFCASSPQFGQRGTLSYEQYFGPGTRLTVT.

The chain's CDR3 is CASSLVGRGFDYGYTF. The CDR3 DNA sequence: TGTGCCAGCAGCTTAGTGGGCAGGGGGTTCGACTATGGCTACACCTTC. The chain has TRBV7-8 and TRBJ1-2, with 7 bases fitting TRBD1. The CDR3 runs 16 residues. The V and J ends lost 1 base and 3 bases, in that order; junction bases with no gene match: 8. From germline, CDR1 is SGHVS and CDR2 FQNEAQ.

The J gene is TRBJ2-3, the V gene TRBV19; 9 bases align to TRBD2. Per germline, CDR1 LNHDA and CDR2 SQIVND (reference sequence). With V trimmed by 2 bases and J by 5 bases, 8 bases remained unmatched. CDR3 size: 16 residues. The CDR3 is CASSIMTSGALDTQYF. The CDR3 bases are TGTGCCAGTAGTATAATGACTAGCGGAGCGTTAGATACGCAGTATTTT.

This rearrangement joins TRBV2 to TRBJ2-3; maybe TRBD1 (6 bases). Germline CDR1 and CDR2: SNHLY and FYNNEI. CDR3 length: 15 amino acids. V was pared by 4 bases and J by 3 bases, with 14 bases between. The DNA of the CDR3 is TGTGCCAGCAGTGGACTCAGGGGTCCGACAGATACGCAGTATTTT. Encoded protein: CASSGLRGPTDTQYF.